This T cell receptor (beta chain) originates from a study of molecular identifiers for immune sequencing clone quantification. This clonotype was counted at least ten times. Naive CD8 library inputs spanned 20,000 to 1,000,000 sorted cells and 10%, 30% or 50% RNA. A CD8+CD4-CCR7+CD45RA+ gate was used to sort naive CD8 T cells. Listed TCR primers and previously described methods were used for bulk TCR libraries. TCRdb passed the PCR reads through MiXCR, listing each CDR3 protein once. The sample includes 20,000 to 25,000 distinct CDR3 sequences, approximately 17% of them seen just once. The sample taken for sequencing was naive CD8+ T cells from blood, with Jurkat cell RNA spiked in. Specified subset: FACS-sorted CD8+CD4-CCR7+CD45RA+ naive T cells. The sequence derives from a human donor in good health. Some libraries in this study had Jurkat cell RNA spiked in.

CDR3 nucleotide sequence: TGTGCCAGTAGTATGTCACGCAACAATCAGCCCCAGCATTTT. Residues: CASSMSRNNQPQHF. V gene TRBV19 combines with J gene TRBJ1-5; no clear D gene. Germline V gene lookup returns CDR1 LNHDA and CDR2 SQIVND (reference sequence). V was trimmed by 3 bases and J by 3 bases, leaving 9 bases between them. The CDR3 runs to 14 residues. Using reference TRBV19 and TRBJ1-5 for the parts outside the CDR3, the full variable domain is DGGITQSPKYLFRKEGQNVTLSCEQNLNHDAMYWYRQDPGQGLRLIYYSQIVNDFQKGDIAEGYSVSREKKESFPLTVTSAQKNPTAFYLCASSMSRNNQPQHFGDGTRLSIL.